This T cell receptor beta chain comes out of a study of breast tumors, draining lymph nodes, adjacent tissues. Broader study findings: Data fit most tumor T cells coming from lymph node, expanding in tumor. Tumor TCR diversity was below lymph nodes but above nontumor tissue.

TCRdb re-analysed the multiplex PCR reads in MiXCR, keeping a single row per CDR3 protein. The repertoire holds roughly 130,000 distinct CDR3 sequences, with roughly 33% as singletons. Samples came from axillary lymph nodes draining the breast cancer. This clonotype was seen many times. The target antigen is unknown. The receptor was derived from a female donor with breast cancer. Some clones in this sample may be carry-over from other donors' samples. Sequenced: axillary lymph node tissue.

The chain's CDR3 is CASRYGTVNEKLFF. The CDR3 coding sequence is TGTGCCAGCAGATACGGGACAGTAAATGAAAAACTGTTTTTT. The V call is TRBV12-3 or TRBV12-4, the J call TRBJ1-4; 7 bases map to TRBD1. Losses at the gene ends were 6 bases for V and 5 bases for J; bases not matched to a gene: 6. The length of the CDR3 is 14 residues.